These 19 T cell receptor beta chains came from one sample sequenced in a study of control samples from healthy donors and cancer patients. Repertoires were generated with immunoSEQ multiplex PCR, while TCRdb's copy carries only in-frame clones and drops some. The repertoire holds about 44,000 clones, 70% to 90% seen once, with 10% in the top ten. Sequenced input: PBMCs. All receptors come from a woman aged 55-75 years with lung cancer.

This chain links TRBV30 with TRBJ1-4, with D unclear. V lost 0 bases and J 6 bases, leaving 17 bases between the germline ends. This CDR3 is 16 amino acids long. Germline V lookup: CDR1 GTSNPN, CDR2 SVGIG (reference sequence). CDR3 loop: CAWSVRSSTFDEKLFF. The CDR3 DNA sequence: TGTGCCTGGAGTGTAAGATCGTCCACATTTGATGAAAAACTGTTTTTT.

This chain links TRBV28 with TRBJ1-1, with a tentative D call TRBD1 (6 bases). The CDR3 totals 12 residues. Germline loops: CDR1 MDHEN, CDR2 SYDVKM. V shed 6 bases and J shed 6 bases, with 11 bases lying between them. DNA of the CDR3: TGTGCCAGCAGGCAGGGGTTGGCTGAAGCTTTCTTT. Translation: CASRQGLAEAFF.

This clone was counted once. The chain recombines TRBV7-2 with TRBJ2-5; perhaps TRBD1 as D (6 bases). The CDR3 totals 17 residues. Trimming removed 1 base at V and 9 bases at J, with 24 bases between. Germline CDR1 is SGHTA and CDR2 is FQGNSA. The CDR3 protein is CASSLDQDRAAQGSQYF. The CDR3, as DNA: TGTGCCAGCAGCTTAGACCAAGATAGGGCGGCTCAGGGGTCCCAGTACTTC.

Remarks on this clone: Other DNA sequences within the sample encode an identical CDR3. V usage is TRBV12-3 or TRBV12-4 and J usage is TRBJ2-5; a possible D gene is TRBD1 (5 bases). The CDR3 spans 13 residues. The germline V and J ends were trimmed by 6 bases and 0 bases, with 8 bases remaining between them. The CDR3 here is CASRTEYQETQYF. The DNA of the CDR3 is TGTGCCAGCAGGACAGAGTACCAAGAGACCCAGTACTTC.

This chain links TRBV12-3 or TRBV12-4 with TRBJ1-6, with D unclear. V was clipped by 5 bases and J by 7 bases, with 9 bases between them. The CDR3 spans 13 residues. CDR3: CASSLSFNSPLHF. In DNA form, the CDR3 reads TGTGCCAGCAGTCTTTCGTTCAATTCACCCCTCCACTTT.

V gene TRBV5-1 combines with J gene TRBJ2-3; 9 bases fit TRBD1. Germline V gene sequence: CDR1 SGHRS, CDR2 YFSETQ. This CDR3 is built from 15 residues. The trim removed 4 bases at V and 3 bases at J, leaving 6 bases unmatched. This chain's CDR3 is CASSPGTGWTDTQYF. The CDR3, as DNA: TGCGCCAGCAGCCCTGGGACAGGGTGGACAGATACGCAGTATTTT.

The chain joins TRBV5-1 to TRBJ2-1, with TRBD2 identical over 15 bases. CDR3 length: 15 residues. Trimming at V came to 4 bases and at J to 10 bases, leaving 6 bases not matched to a gene. Germline CDR1 reads SGHRS; CDR2 reads YFSETQ. The CDR3 region is CASSPGLAGGGEQFF. For the CDR3, the DNA is TGCGCCAGCAGCCCTGGACTAGCGGGAGGGGGAGAGCAGTTCTTC.

This chain links TRBV5-1 with TRBJ2-3, with D hard to call. Germline V gene data show CDR1 as SGHRS and CDR2 as YFSETQ. Trimming removed 4 bases at V and 2 bases at J, with 8 bases between. The CDR3 spans 13 residues. The CDR3 is CASSPLDTDTQYF. The CDR3 nucleotides read TGCGCCAGCAGCCCCCTTGACACAGATACGCAGTATTTT.

This clone occurred once. The chain uses TRBV7-7 and TRBJ2-5; 7 bases are a match to TRBD1. Trimming cost V 4 bases and J 4 bases; bases outside gene matches: 6. CDR1 is SSHAT and CDR2 is FNYEAQ in the germline V gene (reference sequence). The CDR3 totals 14 residues. The CDR3 nucleotides read TGTGCCAGCAGCTCCGGGACAGCCAGAGAGACCCAGTACTTC. Amino acid sequence: CASSSGTARETQYF.

The chain carries TRBV19 and TRBJ1-4; unclear D gene. Germline V gene lookup returns CDR1 LNHDA and CDR2 SQIVND (reference sequence). V lost 6 bases and J 8 bases, leaving 13 bases between the germline ends. The CDR3 extends over 13 amino acids. CDR3 amino acids: CASRGGLNEKLFF. CDR3 bases: TGTGCCAGTAGGGGAGGGTTAAACGAAAAACTGTTTTTT. The whole variable domain, remainder taken from reference TRBV19 and TRBJ1-4, is DGGITQSPKYLFRKEGQNVTLSCEQNLNHDAMYWYRQDPGQGLRLIYYSQIVNDFQKGDIAEGYSVSREKKESFPLTVTSAQKNPTAFYLCASRGGLNEKLFFGSGTQLSVL.

The V call is TRBV27, the J call TRBJ1-1; no definite D call. The CDR3 totals 13 residues. Germline V gene data show CDR1 as MNHEY and CDR2 as SMNVEV (reference sequence). The V end lost 5 bases, the J end lost 1 base, and 8 bases lay between the germline ends. Here the CDR3 DNA reads TGTGCCAGCAGTCCATGGGGGAACACTGAAGCTTTCTTT. This encodes CASSPWGNTEAFF.

The chain couples TRBV5-1 to TRBJ2-7; TRBD1 or TRBD2 may be the D gene (5 bases each). The germline CDR1 and CDR2 sequences are SGHRS and YFSETQ. V was shortened by 0 bases and J by 3 bases, with 16 bases between the two germline ends. This CDR3 has 16 amino acids. CDR3: CASSLAGATDIYEQYF. DNA for the CDR3: TGCGCCAGCAGCTTGGCCGGGGCTACGGATATCTACGAGCAGTACTTC.

The rearrangement uses TRBV10-3 and TRBJ2-3, with D perhaps given as TRBD1 or TRBD2 (5 bases each). CDR1 is ENHRY and CDR2 is SYGVKD in the germline V gene. The CDR3 extends over 14 amino acids. V lost 8 bases and J lost 3, with 15 bases in between. The CDR3 sequence is CAIRSSGGTDTQYF. The CDR3 DNA reads as TGTGCCATCCGTTCCTCTGGGGGTACAGATACGCAGTATTTT.

The chain links TRBV6-2 or TRBV6-3 to TRBJ1-5; D is undetermined. CDR3 length equals 16 residues. In germline, CDR1 is MNHEY, CDR2 SVGEGT. V was cut by 7 bases and J by 0 bases, with 16 bases left in between. This chain's CDR3 is CASTPRAAYSNQPQHF. The CDR3, as DNA: TGTGCCAGCACCCCTCGTGCGGCTTATAGCAATCAGCCCCAGCATTTT.

This clone is judged large. As DNA, the CDR3 is TGTGCCAGCAGTCCCCGCGTCAGTCCGGGAGAGACCCAGTACTTC. It is translated as CASSPRVSPGETQYF. V and J are TRBV27 and TRBJ2-5; D is uncertain. V lost 5 bases, J lost 4 bases, and 17 bases lay in between. Per germline, CDR1 MNHEY and CDR2 SMNVEV (reference sequence). The CDR3 is 15 amino acids.

This chain joins TRBV5-1 and TRBJ1-1, with TRBD1 as a possible D gene (5 bases). The CDR3 sequence is 15 residues long. Germline V gene lookup returns CDR1 SGHRS and CDR2 YFSETQ. The ends were cut back, 4 bases at V and 2 bases at J, with 15 bases in the middle. CDR3 in DNA: TGCGCCAGCAGCCCTCCGGGACGGGCTAACACTGAAGCTTTCTTT. Protein: CASSPPGRANTEAFF.

V and J are TRBV5-5 and TRBJ1-4; no reliable D call. Germline CDR1 and CDR2: SGHKS and YYEKEE (reference sequence). Trimming left V 0 bases short and J 6 bases short, with 15 bases between. This CDR3 comprises 16 residues. The CDR3 DNA reads as TGTGCCAGCAGCTTGGGGAGGACCTATGGAGATGAAAAACTGTTTTTT. Translation: CASSLGRTYGDEKLFF.

This sequence joins TRBV7-2 and TRBJ2-7, with D unclear. This CDR3 is built from 12 residues. The V end lost 3 bases, the J end lost 7 bases, and 10 bases lay between the germline ends. CDR1 is SGHTA and CDR2 is FQGNSA in the germline V gene. The CDR3 DNA reads TGTGCCAGCAGCTTTGATTCCCCGGAGCAGTACTTC. This codes for CASSFDSPEQYF.

The chain combines TRBV24-1 with TRBJ2-1, with a tentative D call TRBD2 (5 bases). The CDR3 consists of 13 residues. Germline values: CDR1 KGHDR, CDR2 SFDVKD. Trimming left V 4 bases short and J 4 bases short, with 7 bases between. The CDR3, as DNA: TGTGCCACCAGTGACGGGAATTACAATGAGCAGTTCTTC. Protein product: CATSDGNYNEQFF.